The T cell receptor beta chain described here comes from a study of early stage breast cancer tumors. Study-wide context: Twelve of the 16 invasive tumors were ER+, PR+ and HER2-. Around 9.6-fold was the mean read coverage per sample. General study points: Blood repertoires resembled normal breast more than tumor. Tumors had roughly 2.5-fold higher T cell density than normal breast.

Worth noting for this clone: Its target is unknown.

The germline V gene encodes CDR1 LNHDA and CDR2 SQIVND (reference sequence). CDR3 length: 16 residues. Trimming shortened V by 0 bases and J by 5 bases, and 14 bases separated the two germline ends. Assay used: immunoSEQ multiplex PCR; TCRdb lists only in-frame clones, some missing. The data show approximately 50,000 clones, about 80% seen once. This clonotype was obtained from a person in their thirties with breast cancer. The rearrangement uses TRBV19 and TRBJ1-3; possible D gene TRBD1, 5 bases. Sequenced: blood. The CDR3 DNA reads TGTGCCAGTAGTATAGATCTGGGGGTCGGGAGAAACACCATATATTTT. Translation: CASSIDLGVGRNTIYF.